This T cell receptor beta chain was profiled in a study of blood T cell repertoires in COVID-19. Study overall: COVID-19 samples from acute and convalescent phases originated in the United States, Italy and Spain. PBMCs, B-cell-depleted T cells, or T cells provided the cDNA or gDNA that made up the material.

The data were produced by immunoSEQ multiplex PCR, yet TCRdb's version contains in-frame clones alone and is incomplete. The sample lists 250,000 to 300,000 clones, approximately 81% occurring once. The germline V gene encodes CDR1 LNHNV and CDR2 YYDKDF (reference sequence). The J segment lost 5 bases and the V segment lost 0 bases, leaving 21 bases of the junction unmatched. The CDR3 spans 20 residues. The sequence was obtained from a woman in her sixties or seventies with active or convalescent COVID-19. The sequenced material came from peripheral blood. V usage is TRBV15 and J usage is TRBJ2-7; 8 bases agree with TRBD2. The DNA of the CDR3 is TGTGCCACCAGCAGAGATGGGTGGACTACTAAACCGGGGGGGCTCCACGAGCAGTACTTC. It translates to CATSRDGWTTKPGGLHEQYF.